This T cell receptor (beta chain) was sequenced for a study of blood T cell repertoires in COVID-19 (dated by TCRdb to between 2020 and 2021). Background on the whole study: The collaborator samples originated in the United States, Italy and Spain and spanned the acute and convalescent phases of COVID-19. The prospective study material was composed of cDNA or gDNA derived from T cells, B-cell-depleted T cells, or PBMCs. Deeply sampled blood TCRbeta repertoires from subjects exposed to, actively infected with, or recovered from COVID-19 were included in the dataset. The repertoires were released in a freely available public database intended as a resource for research on the immune response to SARS-CoV-2. Samples were obtained from the ongoing ImmuneRACE study (first 160 participants) and from 1,254 subjects provided by 6 global collaborators. A de-identified subject ID, COVID-19 status, age in years and sex were almost always included in the sample metadata. Where available, HLA class I and class II types were obtained from metadata supplied by the sample provider rather than from assay-based typing.

The germline V gene encodes CDR1 SNHLY and CDR2 FYNNEI. Compared with germline, V lacks 3 bases and J lacks 1 base; bases without a gene match: 10. The CDR3 goes from the cysteine to the phenylalanine over 17 residues. Of the read, only the CDR3 DNA is kept; its 51 bases are in frame from base 1. Each collaborating institution followed its own protocols to collect whole blood in K2EDTA tubes. For TCRbeta analysis, collaborators shipped samples as frozen whole blood, isolated PBMCs, or DNA extracted from either of those sample types. Concerning this clone itself: Its recognized antigen is unknown. Per-nucleotide qualities are absent, and no much larger clonotype sits a single base away.

The investigation overall reported the following: Clinical and demographic metadata were provided uncurated, with the amount varying by source and participant.

The immunoSEQ Assay, a bias-controlled multiplex PCR, was used to amplify TCRbeta CDR3 regions from genomic DNA. Per the source publication's procedure: Nucleated cell counts per sample were estimated from amplification of reference gene primers within the assay. Sequence reads were collapsed and filtered to measure the absolute abundance of every unique TCRbeta CDR3 rearrangement. Productive Simpson clonality was computed per sample as the square root of Simpson's diversity index over productive rearrangements. Drawn from immuneACCESS, this table holds only the in-frame rearrangements with V and J called that TCRdb kept. Clones are partly lost; checked studies trace under half to an unresolved V gene and leave the rest unexplained. From that table come the V and J calls and clone size; the DNA was used to work out D and trimming. The sample profile shows approximately 190,000 clones; about 80% of them were found once. Jointly, the top ten make up approximately 6.9% of the sample.

The sample consisted of peripheral blood. The TCR originated in a human donor with acute or convalescent COVID-19. The donor label of this sample is uncertain. The V and J genes are TRBV2 and TRBJ1-1; a stretch of 8 junction bases matches TRBD1. The CDR3 region has the sequence CASSEIGTGKGNTEAFF. The DNA reads as follows: TGTGCCAGCAGTGAGATTGGGACAGGCAAGGGGAACACTGAAGCTTTCTTT.